Listed below are T cell receptor beta chains from one sample, sequenced in a study of blood T cell repertoires in COVID-19. Profiling relied on immunoSEQ multiplex PCR, and the TCRdb table lists in-frame clones only, not all of them. The profile shows 180,000 or so clones, more than 75% of them singletons. Sequencing used PBMCs or T cells enriched from blood (not recorded which). Every receptor here comes from a woman in her thirties who had recovered from COVID-19. The CDR3 runs from the conserved cysteine through the conserved F or W. D genes are given only for firm matches. A row's size may be missing; if present it is once, few, many or a size class.

v_gene,j_gene,d_gene,abundance,CDR3nt,CDR3aa
TRBV7-2,TRBJ2-5,TRBD2,.,TGTGCCAGCAGCTTAGTGGGACTAGCGGGAGACCAAGAGACCCAGTACTTC,CASSLVGLAGDQETQYF
TRBV4-1,TRBJ2-3,TRBD2,.,TGCGCCAGCAGCCCAATAGCGGGAGGGCCGGTAGATACGCAGTATTTT,CASSPIAGGPVDTQYF
TRBV7-9,TRBJ2-1,.,.,TGTGCCAGCAGAACTAATGGGTTTATCTCCTACAATGAGCAGTTCTTC,CASRTNGFISYNEQFF
TRBV28,TRBJ2-1,.,.,TGTGCCAGCAGTTTATTGTTTGGCACCTCCGCCTACAATGAGCAGTTCTTC,CASSLLFGTSAYNEQFF
TRBV9,TRBJ2-7,TRBD1,.,TGTGCCAGCAGCGTAGGGCAGGGGGCATACGAGCAGTACTTC,CASSVGQGAYEQYF
TRBV5-1,TRBJ1-4,.,.,TGCGCCAGCAGCTTGGGGCAGGCCGGGAGTGAAAAACTGTTTTTT,CASSLGQAGSEKLFF
TRBV6-6,TRBJ1-6,.,.,TGTGCCAGTCTCTCGGGGTGGTCTAATTCACCCCTCCACTTT,CASLSGWSNSPLHF
TRBV4-2,TRBJ2-3,.,.,TGTGCCAGCAGCCAAGATCGGAGGATCACAGATACGCAGTATTTT,CASSQDRRITDTQYF
TRBV7-9,TRBJ1-2,TRBD1,.,TGTGCCAGCAGCCCTGGGGCGGGACAGGGCCACTATGGCTACACCTTC,CASSPGAGQGHYGYTF
TRBV6-1,TRBJ2-7,TRBD2,.,TGTGCCAGCAGTGAGACTAGCGGAACCTACGAGCAGTACTTC,CASSETSGTYEQYF
TRBV2,TRBJ1-1,.,.,TGTGCCAGCAGGAAAGTGAAGTCCGGGAATTTCTTT,CASRKVKSGNFF
TRBV13,TRBJ1-1,TRBD1,.,TGTGCCAGCAGCCACGGGACAGGGATTGTCACTGAAGCTTTCTTT,CASSHGTGIVTEAFF
TRBV28,TRBJ1-2,TRBD1,.,TGTGCCAGCAGCCCGGGGACAGTTCCCACTAACTATGGCTACACCTTC,CASSPGTVPTNYGYTF
TRBV29-1,TRBJ1-3,.,once,TGCAGCGTTGACAGGGAGGGTTCTGGAAACACCATATATTTT,CSVDREGSGNTIYF
TRBV27,TRBJ2-7,TRBD1,once,TGTGCCAGCAGTTTAAACATTGGGACAGGGGCCTACGAGCAGTACTTC,CASSLNIGTGAYEQYF
TRBV19,TRBJ2-3,TRBD2,once,TGTGCCAGCAGACCTTTTCGGACTAGCGGGACCATCACAGATACGCAGTATTTT,CASRPFRTSGTITDTQYF
TRBV28,TRBJ2-5,TRBD1,.,TGTGCCAGCAGTTCGGACAGGGAAGAGACCCAGTACTTC,CASSSDREETQYF
TRBV25-1,TRBJ1-6,.,once,TGTGCCAGCAGCGGGATACAGGGAAGCTCCTATAATTCACCCCTCCACTTT,CASSGIQGSSYNSPLHF